This note documents a single TCR beta chain sequence. Original data processing: Using reference gene primer amplification, nucleated cell counts were estimated. Assay: immunoSEQ multiplex PCR; the TCRdb copy retains only in-frame clones and omits some. Clone size and V and J calls were adopted from that table, with D and trimming inferred from the DNA. Among about 160,000 clones listed, more than 60% were seen once. V lost 6 bases and J lost 5; bases outside the gene matches: 3. Germline assignment: CDR1 KGHSH and CDR2 LQKENI. CDR3 size: 13 residues. This entry belongs to a study of blood T cell repertoires in COVID-19. The wider study: Some COVID-19 samples were acute and others convalescent; all came from the United States, Italy and Spain. PBMCs, B-cell-depleted T cells, or T cells provided the cDNA or gDNA that made up the material.

The sequencing sample was made of peripheral blood. This clonotype was sampled from a man aged 70-80 years with acute or convalescent COVID-19. The chain combines TRBV18 with TRBJ2-2; 7 positions agree with TRBD2. The CDR3 DNA reads as TGTGCCAGCTCGGCGGGGGTGACCGGGGAGCTGTTTTTT. Its protein is CASSAGVTGELFF.